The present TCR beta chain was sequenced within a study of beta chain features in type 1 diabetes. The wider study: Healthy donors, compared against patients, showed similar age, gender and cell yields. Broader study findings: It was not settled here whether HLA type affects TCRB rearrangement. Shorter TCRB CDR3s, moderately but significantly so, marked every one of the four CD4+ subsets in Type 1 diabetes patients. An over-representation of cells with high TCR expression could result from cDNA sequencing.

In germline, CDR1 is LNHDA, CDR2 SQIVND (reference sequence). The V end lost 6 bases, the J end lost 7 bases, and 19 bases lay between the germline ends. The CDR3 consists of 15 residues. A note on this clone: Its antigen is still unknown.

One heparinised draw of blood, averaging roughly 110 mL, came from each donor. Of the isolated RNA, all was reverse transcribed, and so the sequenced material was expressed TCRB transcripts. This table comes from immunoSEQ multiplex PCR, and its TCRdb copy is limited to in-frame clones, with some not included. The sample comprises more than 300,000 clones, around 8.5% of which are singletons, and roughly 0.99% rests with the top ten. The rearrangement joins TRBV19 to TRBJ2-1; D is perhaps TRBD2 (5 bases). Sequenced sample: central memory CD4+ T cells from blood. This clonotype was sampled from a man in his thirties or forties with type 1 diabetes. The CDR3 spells CASSRPGIPGNEQFF. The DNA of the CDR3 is TGTGCCAGTAGCCGACCGGGAATACCGGGGAATGAGCAGTTCTTC.